This T cell receptor (delta chain) was identified in a study of γδ T cells in repeated Plasmodium falciparum infection. Study information: Age- and gender-matched Australian children served as comparison for malaria-exposed Malian children. Malaria-naive adults were infected with P. falciparum NF54 four times over around 600 days.

Both TRG and TRD chains were sequenced from each sorted sample. TCRdb re-analyzed the multiplex PCR reads via CATT. The table records around 52,000 delta-chain clones, approximately 1.7% of them present only once. This clone has at least ten counts. This DNA translates differently at residue 15 from the TCRdb protein, which is that of a much larger clone; a read error is likely, and the protein shown is the DNA's own translation. Gammadelta T cells were flow-sorted from PBMC into Vgamma9/Vdelta2+ and Vdelta2-negative populations for bulk analysis. The CDR3 runs to 20 residues. V lost 2 bases, J lost 3 bases, and 19 bases stayed unmatched. Germline V gene sequence: CDR1 TSWWSYY, CDR2 QGS.

The chain links TRDV1 to TRDJ1; 9 nucleotides align to TRDD3. The receptor comes from a pool of human donors (malaria-infected and uninfected, not separated). Sample: gamma-delta T cells from blood. The CDR3 region is CALGEGAPLRPGDTADKLIF. The CDR3 DNA follows: TGTGCTCTTGGGGAAGGAGCGCCTTTACGTCCGGGGGATACAGCCGATAAACTCATCTTT.